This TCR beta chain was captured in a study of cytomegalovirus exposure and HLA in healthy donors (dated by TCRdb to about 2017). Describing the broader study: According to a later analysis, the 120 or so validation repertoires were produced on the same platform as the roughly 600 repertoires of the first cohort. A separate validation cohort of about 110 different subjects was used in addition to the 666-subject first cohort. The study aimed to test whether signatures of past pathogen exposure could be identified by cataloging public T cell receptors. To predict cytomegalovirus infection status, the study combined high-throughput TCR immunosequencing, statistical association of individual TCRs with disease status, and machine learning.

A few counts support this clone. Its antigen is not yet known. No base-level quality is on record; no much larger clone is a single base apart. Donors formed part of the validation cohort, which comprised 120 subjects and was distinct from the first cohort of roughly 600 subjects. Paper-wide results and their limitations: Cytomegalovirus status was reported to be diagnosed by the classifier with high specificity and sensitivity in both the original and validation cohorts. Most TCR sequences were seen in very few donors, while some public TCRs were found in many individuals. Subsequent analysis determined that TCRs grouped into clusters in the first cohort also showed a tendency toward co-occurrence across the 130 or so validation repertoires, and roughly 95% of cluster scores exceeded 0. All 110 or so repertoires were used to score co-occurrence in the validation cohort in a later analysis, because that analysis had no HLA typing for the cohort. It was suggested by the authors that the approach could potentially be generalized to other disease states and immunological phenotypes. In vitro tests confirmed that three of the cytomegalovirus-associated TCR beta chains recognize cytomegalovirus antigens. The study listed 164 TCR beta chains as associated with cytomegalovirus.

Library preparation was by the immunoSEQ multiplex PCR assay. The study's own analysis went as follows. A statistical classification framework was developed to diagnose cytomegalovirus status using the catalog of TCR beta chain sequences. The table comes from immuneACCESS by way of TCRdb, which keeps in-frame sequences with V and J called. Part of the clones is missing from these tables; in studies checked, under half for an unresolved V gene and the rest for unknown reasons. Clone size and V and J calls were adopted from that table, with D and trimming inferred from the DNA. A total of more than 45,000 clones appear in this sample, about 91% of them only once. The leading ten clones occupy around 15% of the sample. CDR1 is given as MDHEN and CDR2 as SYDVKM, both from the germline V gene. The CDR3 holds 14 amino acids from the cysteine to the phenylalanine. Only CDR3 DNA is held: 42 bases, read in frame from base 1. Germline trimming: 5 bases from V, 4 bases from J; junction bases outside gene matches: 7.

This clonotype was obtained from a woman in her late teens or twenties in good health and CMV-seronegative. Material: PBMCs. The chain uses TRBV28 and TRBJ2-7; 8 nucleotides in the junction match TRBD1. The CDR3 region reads CASSPGQALYEQYF. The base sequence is TGTGCCAGCAGTCCGGGACAGGCTTTATACGAGCAGTACTTC.